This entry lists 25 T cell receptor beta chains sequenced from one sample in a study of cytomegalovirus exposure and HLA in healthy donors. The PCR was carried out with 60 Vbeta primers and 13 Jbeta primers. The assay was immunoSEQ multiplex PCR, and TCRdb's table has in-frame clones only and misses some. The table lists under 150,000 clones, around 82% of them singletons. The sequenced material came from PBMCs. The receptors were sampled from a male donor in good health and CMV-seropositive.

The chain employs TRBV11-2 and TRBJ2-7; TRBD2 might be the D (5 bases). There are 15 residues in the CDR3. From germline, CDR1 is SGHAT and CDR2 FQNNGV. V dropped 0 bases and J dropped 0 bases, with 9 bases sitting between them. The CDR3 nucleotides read TGTGCCAGCAGCTTAGAGTTAGGGAGCTCCTACGAGCAGTACTTC. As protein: CASSLELGSSYEQYF. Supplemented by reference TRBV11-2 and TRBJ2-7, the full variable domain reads EAGVAQSPRYKIIEKRQSVAFWCNPISGHATLYWYQQILGQGPKLLIQFQNNGVVDDSQLPKDRFSAERLKGVDSTLKIQPAKLEDSAVYLCASSLELGSSYEQYFGPGTRLTVT.

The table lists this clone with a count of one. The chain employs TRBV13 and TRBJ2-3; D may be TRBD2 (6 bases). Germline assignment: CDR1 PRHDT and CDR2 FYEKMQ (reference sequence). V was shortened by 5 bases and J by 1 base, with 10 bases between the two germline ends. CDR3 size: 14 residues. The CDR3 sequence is CASSKRERTDTQYF. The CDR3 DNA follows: TGTGCCAGCAGCAAACGGGAGCGCACAGATACGCAGTATTTT.

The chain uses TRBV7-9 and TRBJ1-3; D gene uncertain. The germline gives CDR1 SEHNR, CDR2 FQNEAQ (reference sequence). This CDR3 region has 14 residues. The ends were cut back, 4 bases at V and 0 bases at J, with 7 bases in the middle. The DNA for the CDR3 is TGTGCCAGCAGCTCCGGACTCTCTGGAAACACCATATATTTT. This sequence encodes CASSSGLSGNTIYF.

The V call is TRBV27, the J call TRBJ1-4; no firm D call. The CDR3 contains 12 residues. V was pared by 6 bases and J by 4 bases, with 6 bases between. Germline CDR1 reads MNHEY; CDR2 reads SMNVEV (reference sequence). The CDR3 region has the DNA TGTGCCAGCAGGGGAGATAATGAAAAACTGTTTTTT. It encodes CASRGDNEKLFF.

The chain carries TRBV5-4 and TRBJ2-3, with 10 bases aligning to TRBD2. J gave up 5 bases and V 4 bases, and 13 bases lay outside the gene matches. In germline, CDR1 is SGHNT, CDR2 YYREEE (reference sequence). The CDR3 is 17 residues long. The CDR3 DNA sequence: TGTGCCAGCAGCGCATACATTAGCGGGAGGAGCGGAGATACGCAGTATTTT. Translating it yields CASSAYISGRSGDTQYF.

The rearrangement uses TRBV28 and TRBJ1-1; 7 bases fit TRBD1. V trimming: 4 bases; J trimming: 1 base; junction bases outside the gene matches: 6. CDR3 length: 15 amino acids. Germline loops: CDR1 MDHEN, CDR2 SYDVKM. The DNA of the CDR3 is TGTGCCAGCAGTTCAGGACAGGCGGGGAACACTGAAGCTTTCTTT. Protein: CASSSGQAGNTEAFF.

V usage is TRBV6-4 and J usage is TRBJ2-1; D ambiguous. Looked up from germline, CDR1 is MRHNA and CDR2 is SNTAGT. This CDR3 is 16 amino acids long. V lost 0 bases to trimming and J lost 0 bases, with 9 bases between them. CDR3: CASSDSGSGSYNEQFF. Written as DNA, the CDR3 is TGTGCCAGCAGTGACTCCGGTTCTGGCTCCTACAATGAGCAGTTCTTC.

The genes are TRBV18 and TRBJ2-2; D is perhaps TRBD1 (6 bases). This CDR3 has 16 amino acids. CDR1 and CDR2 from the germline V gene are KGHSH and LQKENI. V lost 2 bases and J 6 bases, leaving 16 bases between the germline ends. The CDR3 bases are TGTGCCAGCTCACCATATTATCAGGGGTCAGCCGGGGAGCTGTTTTTT. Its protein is CASSPYYQGSAGELFF.

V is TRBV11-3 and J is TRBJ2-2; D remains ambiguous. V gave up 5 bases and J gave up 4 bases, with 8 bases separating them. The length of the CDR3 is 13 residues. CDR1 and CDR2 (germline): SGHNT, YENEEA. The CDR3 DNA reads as TGTGCCAGCAGCCCCCAGGCCACCGGGGAGCTGTTTTTT. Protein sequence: CASSPQATGELFF.

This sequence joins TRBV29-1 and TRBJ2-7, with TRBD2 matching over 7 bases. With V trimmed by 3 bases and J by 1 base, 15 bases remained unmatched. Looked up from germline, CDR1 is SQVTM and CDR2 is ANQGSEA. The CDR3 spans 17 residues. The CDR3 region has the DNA TGCAGCGTTGAGGGCTTTCGCGGGGCTAGCGGATCCTACGAGCAGTACTTC. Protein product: CSVEGFRGASGSYEQYF.

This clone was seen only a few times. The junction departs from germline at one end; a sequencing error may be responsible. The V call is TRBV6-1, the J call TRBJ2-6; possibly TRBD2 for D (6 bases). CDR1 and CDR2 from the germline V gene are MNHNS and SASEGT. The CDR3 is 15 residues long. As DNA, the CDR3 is TGTGCCAGCACCGCCCACGGGACTGGGGCCAACGGCCTGACTTTC. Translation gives CASTAHGTGANGLTF.

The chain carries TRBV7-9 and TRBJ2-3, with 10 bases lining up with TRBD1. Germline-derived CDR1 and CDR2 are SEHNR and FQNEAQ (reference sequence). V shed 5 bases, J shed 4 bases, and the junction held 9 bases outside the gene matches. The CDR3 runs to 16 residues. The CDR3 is CASSPAGTGVSDTQYF. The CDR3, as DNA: TGTGCCAGCAGCCCGGCAGGGACAGGGGTTTCAGATACGCAGTATTTT.

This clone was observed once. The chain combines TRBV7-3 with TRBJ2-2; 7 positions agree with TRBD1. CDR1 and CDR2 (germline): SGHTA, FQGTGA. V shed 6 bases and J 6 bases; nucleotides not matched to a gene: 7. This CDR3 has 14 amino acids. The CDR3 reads CASSPTGNPGELFF. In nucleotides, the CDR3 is TGTGCCAGCAGTCCGACAGGGAATCCCGGGGAGCTGTTTTTT.

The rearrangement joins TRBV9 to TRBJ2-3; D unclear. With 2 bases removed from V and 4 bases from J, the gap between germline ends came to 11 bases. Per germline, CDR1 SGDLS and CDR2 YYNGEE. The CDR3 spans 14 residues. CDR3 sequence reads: CASSVTLVADTQYF. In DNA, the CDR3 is TGTGCCAGCAGCGTCACCCTAGTCGCAGATACGCAGTATTTT.

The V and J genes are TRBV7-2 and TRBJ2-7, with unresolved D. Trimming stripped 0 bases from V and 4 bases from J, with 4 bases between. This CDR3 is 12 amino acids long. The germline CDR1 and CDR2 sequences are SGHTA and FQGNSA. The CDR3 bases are TGTGCCAGCAGCTTAGCGCGGTACGAGCAGTACTTC. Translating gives CASSLARYEQYF.

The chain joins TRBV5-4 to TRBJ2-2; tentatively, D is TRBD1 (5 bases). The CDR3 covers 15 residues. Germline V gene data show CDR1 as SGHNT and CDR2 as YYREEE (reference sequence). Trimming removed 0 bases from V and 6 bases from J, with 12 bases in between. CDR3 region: CASSLGQGKAGELFF. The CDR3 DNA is TGTGCCAGCAGCTTGGGTCAGGGTAAAGCCGGGGAGCTGTTTTTT.

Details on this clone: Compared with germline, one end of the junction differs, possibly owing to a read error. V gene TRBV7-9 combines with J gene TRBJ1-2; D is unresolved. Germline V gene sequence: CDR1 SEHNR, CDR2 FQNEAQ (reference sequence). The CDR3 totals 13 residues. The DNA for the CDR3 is TGTTCCAGCAGCTTAGGTCCGGGTAATGGCTACACCTTC. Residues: CSSSLGPGNGYTF.

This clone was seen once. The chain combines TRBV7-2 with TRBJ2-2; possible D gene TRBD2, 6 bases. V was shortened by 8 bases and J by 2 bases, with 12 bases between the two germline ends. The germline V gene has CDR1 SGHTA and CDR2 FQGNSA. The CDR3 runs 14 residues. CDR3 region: CASRRDSNTGELFF. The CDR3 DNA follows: TGTGCCAGCCGGCGGGATTCAAACACCGGGGAGCTGTTTTTT.

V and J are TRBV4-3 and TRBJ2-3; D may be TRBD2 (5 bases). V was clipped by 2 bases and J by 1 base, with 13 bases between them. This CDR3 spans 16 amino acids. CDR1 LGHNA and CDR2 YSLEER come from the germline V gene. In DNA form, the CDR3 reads TGCGCCAGCAGCCAAAGGTCCGCGAGGGGCACAGATACGCAGTATTTT. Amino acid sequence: CASSQRSARGTDTQYF.

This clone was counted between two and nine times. CDR3 amino acids: CASSPGTGTQYF. The CDR3 DNA reads as TGCGCCAGCAGCCCAGGCACCGGGACCCAGTACTTC. This chain joins TRBV4-3 and TRBJ2-5; the D is unclear. Trimming removed 4 bases from V and 7 bases from J, with 10 bases in between. CDR1 and CDR2 from the germline V gene are LGHNA and YSLEER. The CDR3 extends over 12 amino acids.

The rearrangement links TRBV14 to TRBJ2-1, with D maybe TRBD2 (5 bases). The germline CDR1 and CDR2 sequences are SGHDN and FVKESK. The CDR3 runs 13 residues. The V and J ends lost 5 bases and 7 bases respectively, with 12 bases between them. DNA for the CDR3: TGTGCCAGCAGCTTCGTCGGGGTAAATGAGCAGTTCTTC. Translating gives CASSFVGVNEQFF.

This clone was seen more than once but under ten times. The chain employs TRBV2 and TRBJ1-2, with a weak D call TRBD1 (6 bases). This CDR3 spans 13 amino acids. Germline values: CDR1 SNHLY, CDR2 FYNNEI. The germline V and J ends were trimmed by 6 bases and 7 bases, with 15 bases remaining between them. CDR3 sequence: CASSYRVETGYTF. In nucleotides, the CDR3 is TGTGCCAGCAGCTACAGGGTCGAGACTGGCTACACCTTC.

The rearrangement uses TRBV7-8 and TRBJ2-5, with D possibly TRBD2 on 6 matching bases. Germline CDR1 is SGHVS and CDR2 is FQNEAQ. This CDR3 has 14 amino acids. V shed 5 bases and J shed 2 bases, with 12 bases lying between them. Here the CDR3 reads CASSPDREQETQYF. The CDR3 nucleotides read TGTGCCAGCAGCCCAGATCGGGAGCAAGAGACCCAGTACTTC.

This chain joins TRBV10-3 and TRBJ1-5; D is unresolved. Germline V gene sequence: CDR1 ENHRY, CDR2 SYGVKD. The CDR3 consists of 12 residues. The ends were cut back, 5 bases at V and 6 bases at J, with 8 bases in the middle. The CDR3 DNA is TGTGCCATCAGTAACGGTTCTCAGCCCCAGCATTTT. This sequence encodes CAISNGSQPQHF.

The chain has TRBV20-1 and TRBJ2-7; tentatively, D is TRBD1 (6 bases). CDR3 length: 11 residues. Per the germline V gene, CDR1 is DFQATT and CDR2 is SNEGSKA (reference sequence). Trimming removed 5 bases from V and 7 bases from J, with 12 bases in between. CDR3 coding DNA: TGCAGTGCTTCGCGACAGGATGAGCAGTACTTC. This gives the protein CSASRQDEQYF.